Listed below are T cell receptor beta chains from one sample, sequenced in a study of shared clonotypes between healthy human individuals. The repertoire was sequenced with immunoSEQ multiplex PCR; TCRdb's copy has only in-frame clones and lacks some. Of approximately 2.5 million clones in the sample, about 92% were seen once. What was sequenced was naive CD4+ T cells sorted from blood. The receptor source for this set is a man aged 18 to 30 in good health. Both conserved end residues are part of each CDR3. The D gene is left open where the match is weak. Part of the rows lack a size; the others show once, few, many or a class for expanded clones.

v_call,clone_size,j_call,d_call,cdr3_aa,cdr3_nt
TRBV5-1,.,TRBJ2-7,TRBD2,CASSLTSGPYEQYF,TGCGCCAGCAGCTTGACTAGCGGACCCTACGAGCAGTACTTC
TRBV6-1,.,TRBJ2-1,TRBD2,CASVLTSGYNEQFF,TGTGCCAGTGTACTGACTAGCGGATACAATGAGCAGTTCTTC
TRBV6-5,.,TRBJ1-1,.,CASSYNPSNTEAFF,TGTGCCAGCAGTTACAACCCGTCGAACACTGAAGCTTTCTTT
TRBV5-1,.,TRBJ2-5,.,CASSLESARQETQYF,TGCGCCAGCAGCTTGGAGTCGGCCAGGCAAGAGACCCAGTACTTC
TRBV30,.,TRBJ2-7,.,CAWKEDTRISYEQYF,TGTGCCTGGAAAGAAGACACCCGAATCTCCTACGAGCAGTACTTC
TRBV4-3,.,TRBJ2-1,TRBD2,CASSQDTREVLNEQFF,TGCGCCAGCAGCCAAGATACGCGGGAGGTTTTGAATGAGCAGTTCTTC
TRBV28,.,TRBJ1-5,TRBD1,CASSLYIRGANQPQHF,TGTGCCAGCAGTTTATACATCAGGGGGGCCAATCAGCCCCAGCATTTT
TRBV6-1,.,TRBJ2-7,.,CASSEGGEGPYSYEQYF,TGTGCCAGCAGTGAAGGAGGAGAGGGCCCTTACTCCTACGAGCAGTACTTC
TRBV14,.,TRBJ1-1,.,CASSQVGGGTEAFF,TGTGCCAGCAGCCAAGTAGGTGGGGGCACTGAAGCTTTCTTT
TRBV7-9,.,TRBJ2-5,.,CASSPLTTYQETQYF,TGTGCCAGCAGCCCCCTGACAACGTACCAAGAGACCCAGTACTTC
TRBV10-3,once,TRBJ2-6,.,CAISGGPSGANVLTF,TGTGCCATCAGTGGAGGCCCCTCTGGGGCCAACGTCCTGACTTTC
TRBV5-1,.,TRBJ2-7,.,CASSLAQGRTSYEQYF,TGCGCCAGCAGCTTGGCCCAGGGTAGGACCTCCTACGAGCAGTACTTC
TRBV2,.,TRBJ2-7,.,CASSGYRARDYEQYF,TGTGCCAGCAGTGGGTATCGGGCACGGGACTACGAGCAGTACTTC
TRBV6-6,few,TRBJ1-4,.,CASSYSSGTKLFF,TGTGCCAGCAGTTACTCTTCAGGGACGAAACTGTTTTTT
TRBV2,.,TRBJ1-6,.,CASSSEADSPLHF,TGTGCCAGCTCCAGCGAGGCCGATTCACCCCTCCACTTT
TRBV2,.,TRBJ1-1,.,CASKRGAGNTEAFF,TGTGCCAGCAAAAGGGGCGCGGGGAACACTGAAGCTTTCTTT
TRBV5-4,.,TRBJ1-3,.,CASSSGQALSGNTIYF,TGTGCCAGCAGCTCCGGGCAGGCACTTTCTGGAAACACCATATATTTT
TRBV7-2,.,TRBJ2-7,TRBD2,CASSLVGLAGVGEQYF,TGTGCCAGCAGCCTAGTGGGACTAGCGGGAGTGGGAGAGCAGTACTTC
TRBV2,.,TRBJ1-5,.,CASREQGSGGPQHF,TGTGCCAGCAGGGAGCAGGGTAGTGGTGGGCCCCAGCATTTT
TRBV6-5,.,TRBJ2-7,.,CASSYSKGGASYEQYF,TGTGCCAGCAGTTACTCGAAAGGCGGGGCCTCCTACGAGCAGTACTTC
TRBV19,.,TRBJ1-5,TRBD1,CASSTLPGQGSNQPQHF,TGTGCCAGTAGTACCCTCCCCGGACAGGGAAGCAATCAGCCCCAGCATTTT
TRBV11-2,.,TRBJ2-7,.,CASSSGGEQYF,TGTGCCAGCAGCTCAGGCGGCGAGCAGTACTTC
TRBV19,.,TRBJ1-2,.,CASIIGDNYGYTF,TGTGCCAGTATTATTGGGGATAACTATGGCTACACCTTC
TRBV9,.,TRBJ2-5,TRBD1,CASSPRQGASQETQYF,TGTGCCAGCAGCCCCCGTCAGGGGGCCAGCCAAGAGACCCAGTACTTC
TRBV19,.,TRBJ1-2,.,CASTRRTDYGYTF,TGTGCCAGTACCCGACGGACGGACTATGGCTACACCTTC
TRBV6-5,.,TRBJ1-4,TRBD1,CASSYSTGRNEKLFF,TGTGCCAGCAGTTACTCGACAGGGAGGAATGAAAAACTGTTTTTT
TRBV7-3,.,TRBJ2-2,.,CASSTKGGVTNTGELFF,TGTGCCAGCAGCACCAAAGGGGGAGTAACGAACACCGGGGAGCTGTTTTTT
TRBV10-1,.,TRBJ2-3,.,CASSEGRASDTQYF,TGCGCCAGCAGTGAAGGCAGGGCCTCAGATACGCAGTATTTT
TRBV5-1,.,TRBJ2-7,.,CASSLTARGTYEQYF,TGCGCCAGCAGCTTAACAGCCAGGGGCACCTACGAGCAGTACTTC
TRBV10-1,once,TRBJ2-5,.,CASSDGQLARETQYF,TGCGCCAGCAGTGACGGACAGTTAGCCCGAGAGACCCAGTACTTC
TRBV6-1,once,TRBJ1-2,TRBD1,CASSAETGVSYGYTF,TGTGCCAGCAGTGCCGAGACAGGGGTCAGCTATGGCTACACCTTC
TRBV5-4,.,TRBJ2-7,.,CASTRPGTPTYEQYF,TGTGCCAGCACCCGCCCGGGGACACCAACCTACGAGCAGTACTTC
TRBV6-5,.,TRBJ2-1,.,CASASPYNEQFF,TGTGCCAGCGCTAGTCCGTACAATGAGCAGTTCTTC
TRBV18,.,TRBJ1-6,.,CASSPPGRMGFLHF,TGTGCCAGCTCACCACCCGGCAGGATGGGTTTCCTCCACTTT
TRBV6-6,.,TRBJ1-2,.,CASSPGGRVNYGYTF,TGTGCCAGCAGTCCTGGGGGACGGGTCAACTATGGCTACACCTTC
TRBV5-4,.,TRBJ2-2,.,CASSLEWVNTGELFF,TGTGCCAGCAGCTTGGAGTGGGTGAACACCGGGGAGCTGTTTTTT
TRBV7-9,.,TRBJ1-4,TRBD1,CASSWDRGEKLFF,TGTGCCAGCAGCTGGGACAGGGGTGAAAAACTGTTTTTT
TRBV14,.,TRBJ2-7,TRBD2,CASSRLSGTSGRVEEQYF,TGTGCCAGCAGCCGCTTATCCGGGACTAGCGGGAGGGTGGAAGAGCAGTACTTC
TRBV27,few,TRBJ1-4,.,CASSSRYEKLFF,TGTGCCAGCAGTTCTCGGTATGAAAAACTGTTTTTT
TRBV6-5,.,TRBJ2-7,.,CASSRQTHEQYF,TGTGCCAGCAGCCGACAAACCCACGAGCAGTACTTC
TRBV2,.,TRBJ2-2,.,CASSETGAGELFF,TGTGCCAGCAGTGAAACGGGGGCCGGGGAGCTGTTTTTT
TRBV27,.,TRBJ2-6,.,CASSPGVRANVLTF,TGTGCCAGCAGCCCAGGGGTCCGGGCCAACGTCCTGACTTTC
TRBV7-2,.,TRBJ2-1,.,CASSLGRIEQFF,TGTGCCAGCAGCTTAGGGCGGATTGAGCAGTTCTTC
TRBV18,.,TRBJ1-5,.,CASSPQAAGGNQPQHF,TGTGCCAGCTCACCACAGGCAGCGGGGGGCAATCAGCCCCAGCATTTT
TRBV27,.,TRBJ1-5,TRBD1,CASSQGQGNLPQHF,TGTGCCAGCAGTCAAGGACAGGGAAACCTGCCCCAGCATTTT
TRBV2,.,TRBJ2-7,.,CASSPAQGGSEQYF,TGTGCCAGCAGTCCAGCGCAGGGGGGGAGCGAGCAGTACTTC
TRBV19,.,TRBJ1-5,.,CASSMGTSGQPQHF,TGTGCCAGTAGTATGGGGACCTCTGGTCAGCCCCAGCATTTT
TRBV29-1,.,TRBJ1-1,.,CSATPDSEAFF,TGCAGCGCCACCCCGGACTCTGAAGCTTTCTTT
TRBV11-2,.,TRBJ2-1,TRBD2,CASSFASGMNYNEQFF,TGTGCCAGCAGCTTCGCTAGCGGGATGAACTACAATGAGCAGTTCTTC
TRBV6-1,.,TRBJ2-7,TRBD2,CASSVVLAGANYEQYF,TGTGCCAGCAGTGTGGTGCTAGCGGGGGCGAACTACGAGCAGTACTTC
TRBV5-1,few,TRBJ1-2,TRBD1,CASSLSDRANYGYTF,TGCGCCAGCAGCCTATCGGACAGGGCTAACTATGGCTACACCTTC
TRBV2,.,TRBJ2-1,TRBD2,CASSEGQLAGYNEQFF,TGTGCCAGCAGTGAAGGCCAACTAGCGGGCTACAATGAGCAGTTCTTC
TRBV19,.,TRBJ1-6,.,CASSIDQGSGTNSPLHF,TGTGCCAGTAGTATAGATCAGGGAAGCGGGACTAATTCACCCCTCCACTTT